Listed below are T cell receptor beta chains from one sample, sequenced in a study of T-cell reconstitution after alpha-beta-depleted transplantation in children. TCRdb independently ran MiXCR on the PCR reads; one entry per CDR3 protein. Here the sample spans roughly 300,000 distinct CDR3 sequences, about 10% being singletons. The source was PBMCs from the stem cell graft donor, collected from the stem cell graft. The receptors shown here come from a human donor who donated a stem cell graft to a child with SCID. The CDR3 runs from the conserved cysteine through the conserved F or W. The D gene is left open where the match is weak. Not all rows give a size; the values are once, few, many and, for expanded clones, a class.

clone_size	d_call	v_call	j_call	cdr3_aa	cdr3_nt
few	.	TRBV12-3/TRBV12-4	TRBJ1-2	CASSSVRGHGYTF	TGTGCCAGCAGTTCGGTCAGAGGCCATGGCTACACCTTC
.	TRBD2	TRBV11-2	TRBJ2-2	CASSFGPGLAGGQPGAGELFF	TGTGCCAGCAGCTTTGGGCCGGGACTAGCGGGGGGACAACCAGGCGCCGGGGAGCTGTTTTTT
many	TRBD1	TRBV5-1	TRBJ2-1	CASSEDRGRYNEQFF	TGCGCCAGCAGCGAGGACAGGGGTAGATACAATGAGCAGTTCTTC
few	.	TRBV12-3/TRBV12-4	TRBJ1-2	CASSLGGAGYTF	TGTGCCAGCAGTTTAGGGGGTGCTGGCTACACCTTC
few	.	TRBV5-1	TRBJ2-1	CASRTGTPSYNEQFF	TGCGCCAGCAGAACCGGGACACCCTCCTACAATGAGCAGTTCTTC
.	.	TRBV6-1	TRBJ1-1	CASSEAPGSGTEAFF	TGTGCCAGCAGTGAAGCGCCAGGTAGTGGCACTGAAGCTTTCTTT
few	TRBD1	TRBV9	TRBJ1-3	CASSVGSTGGAGNTIYF	TGTGCCAGCAGCGTAGGATCCACAGGGGGTGCTGGAAACACCATATATTTT
.	.	TRBV5-1	TRBJ2-7	CASSLALGRGLSYEQYF	TGCGCCAGCAGCTTGGCCTTAGGGCGGGGGCTCTCCTACGAGCAGTACTTC
.	.	TRBV10-2	TRBJ1-2	CASRRLTGLYGYTF	TGCGCCAGCAGACGCCTGACAGGATTATATGGCTACACCTTC
few	.	TRBV5-1	TRBJ2-2	CASSLPPGAGELFF	TGCGCCAGCAGCTTGCCCCCGGGGGCCGGGGAGCTGTTTTTT
few	TRBD2	TRBV10-3	TRBJ2-7	CAIRETSGGHYEQYF	TGTGCCATCAGGGAGACTAGCGGGGGGCACTACGAGCAGTACTTC
few	TRBD1	TRBV12-3/TRBV12-4	TRBJ1-3	CASSQQGVPGNTIYF	TGTGCCAGCAGCCAACAGGGGGTCCCTGGAAACACCATATATTTT
.	.	TRBV12-3/TRBV12-4	TRBJ1-2	CASSLGPGLGTF	TGTGCCAGCAGTTTGGGGCCGGGGTTAGGAACCTTC
few	TRBD2	TRBV7-2	TRBJ2-5	CASSLRLAGPRETQYF	TGTGCCAGCAGCTTACGGCTAGCGGGGCCTAGGGAGACCCAGTACTTC
.	TRBD1	TRBV5-1	TRBJ2-7	CASREITGDRGYEQYF	TGCGCCAGCAGGGAGATCACGGGGGACAGGGGTTACGAGCAGTACTTC
.	.	TRBV25-1	TRBJ2-5	CASSEFGGRQETQYF	TGTGCCAGCAGTGAATTTGGTGGCAGGCAAGAGACCCAGTACTTC
.	.	TRBV7-9	TRBJ1-6	CASRGAEYNSPLHF	TGTGCCAGCAGAGGGGCCGAATATAATTCACCCCTCCACTTT
few	TRBD1	TRBV12-3/TRBV12-4	TRBJ1-1	CASNLMTGVTEAFF	TGTGCCAGCAACCTTATGACAGGGGTCACTGAAGCTTTCTTT
.	.	TRBV5-1	TRBJ2-2	CASGTTREFSGELFF	TGCGCCAGCGGGACAACTAGGGAATTTTCCGGGGAGCTGTTTTTT
many	TRBD1	TRBV10-3	TRBJ2-5	CAISGGTATTETQYF	TGTGCCATCAGTGGTGGGACAGCTACCACAGAGACCCAGTACTTC
few	TRBD2	TRBV20-1	TRBJ2-7	CSVQTSGGRSSYEQYF	TGCAGTGTTCAGACTAGCGGGGGCCGGAGCTCCTACGAGCAGTACTTC
few	TRBD1	TRBV4-1	TRBJ2-7	CASSQTDRDGWEQYF	TGCGCCAGCAGCCAAACCGACAGGGACGGGTGGGAGCAGTACTTC
.	.	TRBV5-1	TRBJ2-7	CASSPVQVSYEQYF	TGCGCCAGCAGCCCAGTCCAGGTTTCCTACGAGCAGTACTTC